The 16 T cell receptor beta chains below all came from one sample that was sequenced in a study of blood T cell repertoires in COVID-19. Profiled with immunoSEQ multiplex PCR; TCRdb holds only in-frame clones, not every one. The data contain around 40,000 clones, around 84% of them singletons. The specimen sequenced was peripheral blood. Source of these receptors: a human donor in a cohort sampled during active COVID-19.

The chain recombines TRBV7-6 with TRBJ2-2; 8 bases map to TRBD1. Germline values: CDR1 SGHVS, CDR2 FNYEAQ. The J segment lost 4 bases and the V segment lost 5 bases, leaving 9 bases of the junction unmatched. The CDR3 covers 16 residues. The CDR3 reads CASSAWTGWGTGELFF. In nucleotides, the CDR3 is TGTGCCAGCAGCGCCTGGACAGGGTGGGGCACCGGGGAGCTGTTTTTT.

This clone was seen a handful of times. The chain employs TRBV5-4 and TRBJ1-4; no clear D. The V and J ends lost 5 bases and 8 bases respectively, with 16 bases between them. This CDR3 is built from 14 residues. CDR1 SGHNT and CDR2 YYREEE come from the germline V gene (reference sequence). As DNA, the CDR3 is TGTGCCAGCAGACAGTCGGGAGGTCGGGAAAAACTGTTTTTT. Amino acid sequence: CASRQSGGREKLFF.

The V gene is TRBV25-1, the J gene TRBJ2-7, with TRBD1 identical over 11 bases. Germline V gene sequence: CDR1 MGHDK, CDR2 SYGVNS. Trimming at V came to 6 bases and at J to 1 base, leaving 2 bases not matched to a gene. CDR3 size: 14 residues. The CDR3 bases are TGTGCCAGCAGAGGGACAGGGGGGTCCTACGAGCAGTACTTC. This gives the protein CASRGTGGSYEQYF.

The chain is built from TRBV2 and TRBJ1-1; no clear D gene. The germline V gene encodes CDR1 SNHLY and CDR2 FYNNEI. The CDR3 spans 11 residues. The V end lost 8 bases, the J end lost 1 base, and 5 bases lay between the germline ends. CDR3 loop: CASRGNTEAFF. The CDR3 nucleotides read TGTGCCAGCCGGGGGAACACTGAAGCTTTCTTT. Full variable domain (missing parts from reference TRBV2 and TRBJ1-1): EPEVTQTPSHQVTQMGQEVILRCVPISNHLYFYWYRQILGQKVEFLVSFYNNEISEKSEIFDDQFSVERPDGSNFTLKIRSTKLEDSAMYFCASRGNTEAFFGQGTRLTVV.

V usage is TRBV5-1 and J usage is TRBJ2-2, with no clear D. The germline gives CDR1 SGHRS, CDR2 YFSETQ. CDR3 length equals 14 residues. Trimming pared 3 bases from V and 5 bases from J, leaving 11 bases between. The CDR3 bases are TGCGCCAGCAGCTCCAAGAAGAGGACCGGGGAGCTGTTTTTT. It specifies CASSSKKRTGELFF.

The chain combines TRBV2 with TRBJ2-1, with 10 bases lining up with TRBD2. Per the germline V gene, CDR1 is SNHLY and CDR2 is FYNNEI. The CDR3 is 15 amino acids. With 4 bases clipped from V and 2 bases from J, the junction kept 2 bases outside the gene matches. DNA of the CDR3: TGTGCCAGCAGTGGGCTAGCGGGGGCCTACAATGAGCAGTTCTTC. It is translated as CASSGLAGAYNEQFF.

This chain joins TRBV6-6 and TRBJ1-1; D not certain. This CDR3 region has 12 residues. Germline CDR1 is MNHNY and CDR2 is SVGAGI (reference sequence). Between the trimmed V and J ends, which lost 6 bases and 6 bases, there was a span of 11 bases. CDR3 amino acids: CASSPTRAEAFF. As DNA, the CDR3 is TGTGCCAGCAGCCCCACCCGGGCTGAAGCTTTCTTT.

V gene TRBV25-1 combines with J gene TRBJ1-4, with 10 bases fitting TRBD1. Germline-derived CDR1 and CDR2 are MGHDK and SYGVNS. The trim removed 3 bases at V and 7 bases at J, leaving 8 bases unmatched. The CDR3 covers 16 residues. Written as DNA, the CDR3 is TGTGCCAGCAGTGACACCGGACAGGGGGGGGGTGAAAAACTGTTTTTT. Translated, it gives CASSDTGQGGGEKLFF.

This rearrangement joins TRBV19 to TRBJ2-6; D perhaps matches TRBD1 (6 bases). The CDR3 length is 18 residues. The ends were cut back, 1 base at V and 1 base at J, with 14 bases in the middle. CDR1 and CDR2 (germline): LNHDA, SQIVND (reference sequence). Written as DNA, the CDR3 is TGTGCCAGTAGTATAGCAGGGGCAGGTGTTTCTGGGGCCAACGTCCTGACTTTC. The encoded protein is CASSIAGAGVSGANVLTF. Complete variable domain (other parts from reference TRBV19 and TRBJ2-6): DGGITQSPKYLFRKEGQNVTLSCEQNLNHDAMYWYRQDPGQGLRLIYYSQIVNDFQKGDIAEGYSVSREKKESFPLTVTSAQKNPTAFYLCASSIAGAGVSGANVLTFGAGSRLTVL.

This clone was seen a single time. The chain combines TRBV19 with TRBJ1-1; D uncertain. The CDR3 is 12 amino acids. Trimming removed 3 bases from V and 11 bases from J, with 13 bases in between. Looked up from germline, CDR1 is LNHDA and CDR2 is SQIVND (reference sequence). The CDR3 DNA reads TGTGCCAGTAGTATGGTCACTGCGAAGGCTTTCTTT. Its protein product is CASSMVTAKAFF.

J is TRBJ1-6 and V is TRBV15; 11 bases are shared with TRBD1. CDR1 and CDR2 from the germline V gene are LNHNV and YYDKDF (reference sequence). The V and J ends lost 1 base and 2 bases, in that order; junction bases with no gene match: 1. The CDR3 runs to 17 residues. CDR3 sequence reads: CATSRGGQGAYNSPLHF. CDR3 sequence (DNA): TGTGCCACCAGCAGAGGGGGACAGGGGGCCTATAATTCACCCCTCCACTTT.

V and J are TRBV5-4 and TRBJ2-7; no firm D call. Between the trimmed V and J ends, which lost 0 bases and 6 bases, there was a span of 10 bases. The CDR3 runs 13 residues. Per the germline V gene, CDR1 is SGHNT and CDR2 is YYREEE (reference sequence). CDR3 bases: TGTGCCAGCAGCTTGGTGGCAGGTTTCGAGCAGTACTTC. It translates to CASSLVAGFEQYF.

The J gene is TRBJ1-5, the V gene TRBV19, with 12 nucleotides matching TRBD1. The CDR3 is made up of 17 amino acids. Germline V gene sequence: CDR1 LNHDA, CDR2 SQIVND (reference sequence). After removal of 0 bases from V and 0 bases from J, the junction contained 0 bases not matched to a gene. CDR3 nucleotide sequence: TGTGCCAGTAGTATAGAGGGACAGGGGGCTAGCAATCAGCCCCAGCATTTT. Protein sequence: CASSIEGQGASNQPQHF.

The chain is built from TRBV3-1 (or the pseudogene TRBV3-2) and TRBJ2-3; 12 positions match TRBD2. V dropped 4 bases and J dropped 4; count of bases not matched to a gene: 12. Germline loops: CDR1 LGHDT, CDR2 YNNKEL (reference sequence). CDR3 length: 18 amino acids. CDR3 in DNA: TGTGCCAGCAGCCTGACTCCTAGCGGGGGGGCCTGGGCAGATACGCAGTATTTT. It is translated as CASSLTPSGGAWADTQYF.

V usage is TRBV24-1 and J usage is TRBJ2-7; D gene uncertain. This CDR3 has 13 residues. CDR1 is KGHDR and CDR2 is SFDVKD in the germline V gene. Trimming removed 3 bases at V and 3 bases at J, with 8 bases between. The CDR3 coding sequence is TGTGCCACCAGTGATCTGTCCGTCTACGAGCAGTACTTC. The encoded protein is CATSDLSVYEQYF.

The J gene is TRBJ1-6, the V gene TRBV2; D is undetermined. The CDR3 totals 13 residues. V was shortened by 7 bases and J by 9 bases, with 13 bases between the two germline ends. Germline values: CDR1 SNHLY, CDR2 FYNNEI. The CDR3 bases are TGTGCCAGCATTCAGAGTAGCTCTTCACCCCTCCACTTT. As protein: CASIQSSSSPLHF.